This entry describes one T cell receptor beta chain. With 1 base clipped from V and 7 bases from J, the junction kept 8 bases outside the gene matches. The CDR3 has 16 residues. The germline CDR1 and CDR2 sequences are SGHTS and YDEGEE. Individuals drawn from about two dozen US areas were about 18 to 100 years old. Researchers sorted participants into cohorts using their self-reported clinical history. Cohort 3 recovery required two negative PCRs, clearance, or symptom resolution. The data belong to a study of blood T cell repertoires in COVID-19. Generated by immunoSEQ multiplex PCR, the TCRdb table keeps only in-frame clones and is missing some. The sample shows hundreds of thousands of clones, 70% to 90% of them seen only once.

Sequenced sample: PBMCs or T cells enriched from blood (not recorded which). This TCR came from a woman aged 45-60 years who had recovered from COVID-19. V and J are TRBV5-8 and TRBJ2-1; 10 bases line up with TRBD1. The CDR3 DNA is TGTGCCAGCAGCTTGAGTTGGGACAGGGGTGCTAATGAGCAGTTCTTC. Its protein product is CASSLSWDRGANEQFF.